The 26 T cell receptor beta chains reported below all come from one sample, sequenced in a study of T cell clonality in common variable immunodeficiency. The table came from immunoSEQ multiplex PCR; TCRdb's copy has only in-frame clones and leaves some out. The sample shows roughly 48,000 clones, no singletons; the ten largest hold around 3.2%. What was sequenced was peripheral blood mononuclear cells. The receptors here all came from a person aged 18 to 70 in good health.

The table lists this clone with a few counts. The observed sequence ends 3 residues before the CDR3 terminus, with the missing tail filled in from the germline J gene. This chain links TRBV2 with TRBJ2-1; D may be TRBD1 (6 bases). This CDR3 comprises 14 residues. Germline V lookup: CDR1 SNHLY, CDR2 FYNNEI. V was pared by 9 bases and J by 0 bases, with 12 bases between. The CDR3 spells CASGGGRSYNEQFF. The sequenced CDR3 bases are TGTGCCAGTGGGGGCGGACGCTCCTACAATGAG.

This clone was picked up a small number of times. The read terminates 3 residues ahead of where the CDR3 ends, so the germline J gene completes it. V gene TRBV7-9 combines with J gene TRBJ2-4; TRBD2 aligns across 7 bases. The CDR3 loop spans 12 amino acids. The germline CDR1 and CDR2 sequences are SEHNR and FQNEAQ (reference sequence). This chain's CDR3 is CASSLPSGGQYF. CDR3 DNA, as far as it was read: TGTGCCAGCAGCTTACCTAGCGGAGGT.

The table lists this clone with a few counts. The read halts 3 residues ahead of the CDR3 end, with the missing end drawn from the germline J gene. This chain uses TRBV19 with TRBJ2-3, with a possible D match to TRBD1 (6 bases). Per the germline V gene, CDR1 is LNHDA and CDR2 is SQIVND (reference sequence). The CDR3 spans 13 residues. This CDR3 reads CASQDRLDQPQYF. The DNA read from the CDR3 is TGTGCCAGCCAGGACAGATTGGATCAGCCG.

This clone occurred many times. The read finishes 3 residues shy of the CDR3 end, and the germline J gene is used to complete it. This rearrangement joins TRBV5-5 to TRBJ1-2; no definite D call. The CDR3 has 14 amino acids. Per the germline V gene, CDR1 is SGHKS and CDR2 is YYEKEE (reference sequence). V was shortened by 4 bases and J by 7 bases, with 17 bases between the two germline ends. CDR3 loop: CASSPTGRAGGYTF. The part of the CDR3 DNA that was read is TGTGCCAGCAGCCCCACCGGGAGGGCGGGTGGC.

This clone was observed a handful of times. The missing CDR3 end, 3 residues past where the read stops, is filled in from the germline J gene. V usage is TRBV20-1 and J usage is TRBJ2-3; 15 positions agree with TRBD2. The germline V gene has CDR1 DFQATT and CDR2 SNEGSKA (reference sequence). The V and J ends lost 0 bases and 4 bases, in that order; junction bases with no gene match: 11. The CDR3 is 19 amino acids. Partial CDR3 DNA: TGCAGTGCTAGAGACACCCGAGGACTAGCGGGAGGGCCGTCAGATACG. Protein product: CSARDTRGLAGGPSDT. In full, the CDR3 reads CSARDTRGLAGGPSDTQYF.

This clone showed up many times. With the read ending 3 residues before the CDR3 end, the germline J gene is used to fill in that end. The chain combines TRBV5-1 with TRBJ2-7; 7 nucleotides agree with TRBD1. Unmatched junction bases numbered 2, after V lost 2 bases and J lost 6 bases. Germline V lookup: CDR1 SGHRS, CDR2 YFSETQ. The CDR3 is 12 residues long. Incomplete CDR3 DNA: TGCGCCAGCAGCTTAAACAGGGGCGAG. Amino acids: CASSLNRGE. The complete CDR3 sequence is CASSLNRGEQYF.

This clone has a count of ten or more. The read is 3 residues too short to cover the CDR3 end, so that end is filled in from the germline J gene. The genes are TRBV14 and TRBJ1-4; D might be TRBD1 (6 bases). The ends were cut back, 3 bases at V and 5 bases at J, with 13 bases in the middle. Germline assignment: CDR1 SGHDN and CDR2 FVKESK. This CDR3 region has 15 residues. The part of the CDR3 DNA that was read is TGTGCCAGCAGCCACAGACAGGCGGAGAATGAAAAA. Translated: CASSHRQAENEK. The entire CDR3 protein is CASSHRQAENEKLFF.

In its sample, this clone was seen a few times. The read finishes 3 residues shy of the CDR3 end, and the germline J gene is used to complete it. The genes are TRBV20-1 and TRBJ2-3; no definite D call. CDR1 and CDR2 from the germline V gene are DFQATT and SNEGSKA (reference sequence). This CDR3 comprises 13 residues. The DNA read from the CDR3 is TGCAGTGCCCATGAGACAAACCAAGAGACG. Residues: CSAHETNQET. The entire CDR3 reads CSAHETNQETQYF.

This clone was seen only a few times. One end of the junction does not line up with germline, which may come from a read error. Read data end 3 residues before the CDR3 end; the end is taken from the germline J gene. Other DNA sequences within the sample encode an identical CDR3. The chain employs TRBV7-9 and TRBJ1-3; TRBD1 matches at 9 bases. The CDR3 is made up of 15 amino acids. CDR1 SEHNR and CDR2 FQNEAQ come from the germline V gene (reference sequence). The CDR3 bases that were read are TGTGCCAGCAGCTTGGCACAGGGGGCGGGAAACACA. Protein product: CASSLAQGAGNT. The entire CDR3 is CASSLAQGAGNTIYF.

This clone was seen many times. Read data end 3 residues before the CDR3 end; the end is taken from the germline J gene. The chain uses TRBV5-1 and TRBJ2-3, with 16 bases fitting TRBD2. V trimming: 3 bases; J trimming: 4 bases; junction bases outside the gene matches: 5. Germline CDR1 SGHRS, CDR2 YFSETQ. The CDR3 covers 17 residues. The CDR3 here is CASSWGTSGGGADTQYF. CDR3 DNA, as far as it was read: TGCGCCAGCAGCTGGGGGACTAGCGGGGGGGGCGCAGATACG.

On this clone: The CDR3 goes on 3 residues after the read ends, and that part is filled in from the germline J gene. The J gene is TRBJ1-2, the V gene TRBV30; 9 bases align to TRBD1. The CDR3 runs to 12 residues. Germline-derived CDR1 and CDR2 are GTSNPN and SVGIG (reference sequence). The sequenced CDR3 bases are TGTGCCTCCCACAGGGGGCTTGGGGGC. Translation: CASHRGLGG. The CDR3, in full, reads CASHRGLGGYTF.

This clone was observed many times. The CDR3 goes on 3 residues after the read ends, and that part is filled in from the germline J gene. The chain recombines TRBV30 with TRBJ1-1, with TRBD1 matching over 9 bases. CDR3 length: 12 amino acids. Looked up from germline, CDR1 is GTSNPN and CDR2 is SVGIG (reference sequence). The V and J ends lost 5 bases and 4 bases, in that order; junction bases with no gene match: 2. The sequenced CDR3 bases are TGTGCCTGGGGACAGGGGATCACTGAA. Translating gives CAWGQGITE. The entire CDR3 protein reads CAWGQGITEAFF. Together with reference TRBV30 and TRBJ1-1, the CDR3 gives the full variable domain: SQTIHQWPATLVQPVGSPLSLECTVEGTSNPNLYWYRQAAGRGLQLLFYSVGIGQISSEVPQNLSASRPQDRQFILSSKKLLLSDSGFYLCAWGQGITEAFFGQGTRLTVV.

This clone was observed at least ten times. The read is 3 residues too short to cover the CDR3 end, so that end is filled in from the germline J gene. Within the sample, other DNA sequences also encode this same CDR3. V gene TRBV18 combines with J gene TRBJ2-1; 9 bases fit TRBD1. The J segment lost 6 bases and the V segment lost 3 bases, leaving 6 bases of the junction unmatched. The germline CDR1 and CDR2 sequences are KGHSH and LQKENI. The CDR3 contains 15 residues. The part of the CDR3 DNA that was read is TGTGCCAGCTCACCTGGACAGGGGCGGGGCAATGAG. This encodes CASSPGQGRGNE. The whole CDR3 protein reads CASSPGQGRGNEQFF. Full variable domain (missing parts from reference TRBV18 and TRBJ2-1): NAGVMQNPRHLVRRRGQEARLRCSPMKGHSHVYWYRQLPEEGLKFMVYLQKENIIDESGMPKERFSAEFPKEGPSILRIQQVVRGDSAAYFCASSPGQGRGNEQFFGPGTRLTVL.

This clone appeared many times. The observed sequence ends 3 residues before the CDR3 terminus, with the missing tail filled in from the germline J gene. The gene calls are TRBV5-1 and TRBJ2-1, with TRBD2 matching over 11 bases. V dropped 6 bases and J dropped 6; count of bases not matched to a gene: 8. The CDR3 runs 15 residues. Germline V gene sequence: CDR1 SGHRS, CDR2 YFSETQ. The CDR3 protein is CASTIAGGPGNEQFF. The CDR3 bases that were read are TGCGCCAGCACCATAGCGGGAGGGCCGGGCAATGAG.

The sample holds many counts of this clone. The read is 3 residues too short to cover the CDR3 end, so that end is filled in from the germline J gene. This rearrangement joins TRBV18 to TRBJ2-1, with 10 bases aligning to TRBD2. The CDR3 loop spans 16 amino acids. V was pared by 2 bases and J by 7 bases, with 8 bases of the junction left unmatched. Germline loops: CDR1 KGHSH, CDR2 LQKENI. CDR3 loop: CASSPRSGRAGNEQFF. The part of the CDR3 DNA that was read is TGTGCCAGCTCACCAAGAAGCGGGAGGGCCGGGAATGAG.

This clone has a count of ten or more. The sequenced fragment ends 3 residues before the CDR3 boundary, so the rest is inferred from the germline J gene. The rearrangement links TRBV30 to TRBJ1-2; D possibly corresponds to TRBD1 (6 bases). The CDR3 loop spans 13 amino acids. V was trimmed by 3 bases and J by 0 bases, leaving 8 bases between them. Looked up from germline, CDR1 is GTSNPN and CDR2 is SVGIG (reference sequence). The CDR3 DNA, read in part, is TGTGCCTGGAGCGAGGGGGCTAACTATGGC. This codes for CAWSEGANYG. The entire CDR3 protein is CAWSEGANYGYTF.

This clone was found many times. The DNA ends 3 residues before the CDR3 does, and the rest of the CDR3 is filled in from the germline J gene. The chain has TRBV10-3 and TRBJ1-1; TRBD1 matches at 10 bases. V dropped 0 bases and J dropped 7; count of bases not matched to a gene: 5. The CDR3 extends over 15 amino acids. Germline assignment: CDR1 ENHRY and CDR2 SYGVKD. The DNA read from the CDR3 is TGTGCCATCAGTGAGTCAGACAGGGGGCTTGATGAA. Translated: CAISESDRGLDE. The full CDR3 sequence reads CAISESDRGLDEAFF.

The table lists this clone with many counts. CDR3 protein: CASSHGTISTDTQYF. The CDR3 DNA, read in part, is TGCGCCAGCAGCCACGGGACTATTAGCACAGATACG. This chain uses TRBV5-1 with TRBJ2-3; 7 nucleotides match TRBD2. The read is 3 residues too short to cover the CDR3 end, so that end is filled in from the germline J gene. The CDR3 covers 15 residues. V dropped 4 bases and J dropped 0; count of bases not matched to a gene: 5. Germline V gene sequence: CDR1 SGHRS, CDR2 YFSETQ.

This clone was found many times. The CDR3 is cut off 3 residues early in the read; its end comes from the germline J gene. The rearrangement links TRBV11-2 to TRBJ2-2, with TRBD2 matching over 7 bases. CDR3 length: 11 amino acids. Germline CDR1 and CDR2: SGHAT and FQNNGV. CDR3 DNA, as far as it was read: TGTGCCAGCTCCACGGGGAGGGTG. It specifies CASSTGRV. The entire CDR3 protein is CASSTGRVLFF.

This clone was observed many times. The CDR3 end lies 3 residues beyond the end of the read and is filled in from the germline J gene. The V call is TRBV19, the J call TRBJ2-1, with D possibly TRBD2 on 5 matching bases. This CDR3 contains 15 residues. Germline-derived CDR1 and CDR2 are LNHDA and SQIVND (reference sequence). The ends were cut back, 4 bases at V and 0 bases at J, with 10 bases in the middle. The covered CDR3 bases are TGTGCCAGTAGTAGGTTAGCGAGCTCCTACAATGAG. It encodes CASSRLASSYNE. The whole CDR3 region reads CASSRLASSYNEQFF.

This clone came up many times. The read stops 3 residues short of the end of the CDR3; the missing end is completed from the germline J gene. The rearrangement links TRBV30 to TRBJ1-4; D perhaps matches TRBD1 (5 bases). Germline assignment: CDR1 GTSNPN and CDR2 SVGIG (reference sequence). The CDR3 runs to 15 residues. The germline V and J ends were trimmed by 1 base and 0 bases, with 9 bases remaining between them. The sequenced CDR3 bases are TGTGCCTGGAGTGCAGGGAGCTCAACTAATGAAAAA. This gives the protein CAWSAGSSTNEK. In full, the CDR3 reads CAWSAGSSTNEKLFF.

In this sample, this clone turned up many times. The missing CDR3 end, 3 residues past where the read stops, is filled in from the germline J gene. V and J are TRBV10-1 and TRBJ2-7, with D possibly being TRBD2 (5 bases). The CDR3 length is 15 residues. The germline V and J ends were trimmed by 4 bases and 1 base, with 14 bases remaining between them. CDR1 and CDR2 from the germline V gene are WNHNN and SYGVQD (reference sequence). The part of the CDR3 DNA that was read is TGCGCCAGCAGTGCCGGAGAGGACTTTTCCTACGAG. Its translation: CASSAGEDFSYE. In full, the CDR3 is CASSAGEDFSYEQYF.

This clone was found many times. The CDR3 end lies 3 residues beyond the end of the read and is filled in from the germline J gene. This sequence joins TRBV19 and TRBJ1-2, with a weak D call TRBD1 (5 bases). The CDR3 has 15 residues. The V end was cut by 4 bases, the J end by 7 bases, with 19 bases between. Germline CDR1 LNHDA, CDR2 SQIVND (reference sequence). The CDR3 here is CASSTTTGGTSGYTF. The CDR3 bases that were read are TGTGCCAGTAGTACCACGACCGGGGGGACTTCTGGC.

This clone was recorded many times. The CDR3 protein is CASRSPWLAGSEQFF. The sequenced part of the CDR3 DNA is TGTGCCAGCAGATCCCCCTGGCTAGCGGGCAGTGAG. The V gene is TRBV12-3 or TRBV12-4, the J gene TRBJ2-1, with 8 bases lining up with TRBD2. The CDR3 is cut off 3 residues early in the read; its end comes from the germline J gene. There are 15 residues in the CDR3. The V segment lost 6 bases and the J segment 9 bases; nucleotides outside the gene matches: 13.

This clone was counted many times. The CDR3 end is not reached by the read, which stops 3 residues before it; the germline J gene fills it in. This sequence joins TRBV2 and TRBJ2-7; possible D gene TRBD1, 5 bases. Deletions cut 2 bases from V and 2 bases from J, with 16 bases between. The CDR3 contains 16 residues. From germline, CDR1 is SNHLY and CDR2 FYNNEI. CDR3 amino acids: CASSEQGGIFPYEQYF. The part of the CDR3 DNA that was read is TGTGCCAGCAGTGAACAGGGTGGTATCTTTCCCTACGAG.

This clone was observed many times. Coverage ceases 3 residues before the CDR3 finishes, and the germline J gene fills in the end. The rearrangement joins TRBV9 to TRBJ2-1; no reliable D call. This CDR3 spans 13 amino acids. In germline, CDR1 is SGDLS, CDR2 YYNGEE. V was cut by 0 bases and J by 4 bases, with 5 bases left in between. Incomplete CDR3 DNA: TGTGCCAGCAGCGTAGTAGGGTACAATGAG. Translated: CASSVVGYNE. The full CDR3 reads CASSVVGYNEQFF. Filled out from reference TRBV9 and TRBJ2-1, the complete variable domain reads DSGVTQTPKHLITATGQRVTLRCSPRSGDLSVYWYQQSLDQGLQFLIQYYNGEERAKGNILERFSAQQFPDLHSELNLSSLELGDSALYFCASSVVGYNEQFFGPGTRLTVL.